The rows below give T cell receptor beta chains drawn from one sample of a study of cytomegalovirus exposure and HLA in healthy donors. Clones were sequenced by immunoSEQ multiplex PCR, and TCRdb holds only the in-frame ones, with some missing. The sample yields under 150,000 clones, around 77% seen once. The sequencing sample was made of PBMCs. The receptors come from a woman aged 25 to 45 in good health and CMV-seropositive. Both conserved end residues are part of each CDR3. A D gene is named only where the DNA matches it firmly. Size is omitted from some rows. Given values are once, few, many or a class for expanded clones.

J | size | V | D | DNA | CDR3
TRBJ2-7 | once | TRBV4-2 | TRBD2 | TGTGCCAGCAGCCAAGAGTCTACTAGCGAGCTATACGAGCAGTACTTC | CASSQESTSELYEQYF
TRBJ1-1 | - | TRBV6-1 | - | TGTGCCAGCAGTGTCCCTCGGGTGGTGAACACTGAAGCTTTCTTT | CASSVPRVVNTEAFF
TRBJ1-1 | few | TRBV9 | - | TGTGCCAGCAGCGTAGGGGAGACTGAAGCTTTCTTT | CASSVGETEAFF
TRBJ2-1 | - | TRBV7-6 | TRBD2 | TGTGCCAGCAGCTTAATGAGCGGGGGACTATACAATGAGCAGTTCTTC | CASSLMSGGLYNEQFF
TRBJ2-5 | - | TRBV5-1 | TRBD2 | TGCGCCAGCTCAAGCGGGAGCATAAAGACCCAGTACTTC | CASSSGSIKTQYF
TRBJ1-6 | - | TRBV29-1 | TRBD1 | TGCAGCGTTACACAGGAGGCGCCGGGACAGGGAGGGTCGGGGAATTCACCCCTCCACTTT | CSVTQEAPGQGGSGNSPLHF
TRBJ2-5 | - | TRBV10-3 | TRBD2 | TGTGCCATCAGTGGGGGACTAGCGGGAGGAGAGACCCAGTACTTC | CAISGGLAGGETQYF
TRBJ2-5 | - | TRBV7-2 | - | TGTGCCAGCAGCCCTCGGACAGCCTGGGAGCAGTACTTC | CASSPRTAWEQYF
TRBJ1-4 | - | TRBV2 | - | TGTGCCAGCAGTACAGGGACTAATGAAAAACTGTTTTTT | CASSTGTNEKLFF
TRBJ1-4 | - | TRBV6-1 | - | TGTGCCAGCAGTCGACAACCGACTAATGAAAAACTGTTTTTT | CASSRQPTNEKLFF
TRBJ1-4 | few | TRBV29-1 | - | TGCAGCGTTGATGCGTCTAATGAAAAACTGTTTTTT | CSVDASNEKLFF
TRBJ2-5 | - | TRBV5-4 | - | TGTGCCAGCAGCTTGGGAGTGCCCGTGGAGACCCAGTACTTC | CASSLGVPVETQYF
TRBJ1-2 | - | TRBV19 | TRBD1 | TGTGCCAGTAGCAGACAGGGCTATGGCTACACCTTC | CASSRQGYGYTF
TRBJ2-3 | - | TRBV6-1 | - | TGTGCCAGCAGTGAAGATGAGGGGGGGGGAGCAGATACGCAGTATTTT | CASSEDEGGGADTQYF
TRBJ1-2 | - | TRBV2 | - | TGTGCCAGCAGGACCTTCGGATATTCAGGGGAAGATGGCTACACCTTC | CASRTFGYSGEDGYTF
TRBJ2-7 | - | TRBV5-4 | TRBD1 | TGTGCCAGCAGCCCCGGGACAGGGTCTTTCTACGAGCAGTACTTC | CASSPGTGSFYEQYF
TRBJ2-6 | - | TRBV29-1 | - | TGCAGCGTTCTAGGCAGGGGGGTGGCCTCTGGGGCCAACGTCCTGACTTTC | CSVLGRGVASGANVLTF
TRBJ1-2 | - | TRBV4-1 | TRBD1 | TGCGCCAGCAGCCAACGAGGACAGGGGGCTAACTATGGCTACACCTTC | CASSQRGQGANYGYTF
TRBJ2-3 | - | TRBV4-1 | TRBD1 | TGCGCCAGCAGCTCTGGTGGGTCAGGGACAGGCGGCACAGATACGCAGTATTTT | CASSSGGSGTGGTDTQYF
TRBJ2-5 | once | TRBV27 | TRBD1 | TGTGCCAGCAGTTTCCCCTCCGGGACAGGGTCTGCTTTTTACTTC | CASSFPSGTGSAFYF
TRBJ2-7 | - | TRBV6-1 | TRBD2 | TGTGCCAGCAGTGAAAGGATCGGTCTAGCGGGAGAGCTGGGGTACGAGCAGTACTTC | CASSERIGLAGELGYEQYF
TRBJ2-5 | - | TRBV29-1 | TRBD2 | TGCAGCGCTATGACTAGCGGCTCGGTTGAGACCCAGTACTTC | CSAMTSGSVETQYF
TRBJ2-7 | - | TRBV7-9 | TRBD1 | TGTGCCAGCAGCTTTCCGGGACAGGGGGTCAGCGAGCAGTACTTC | CASSFPGQGVSEQYF
TRBJ1-2 | - | TRBV7-9 | TRBD1 | TGTGCCAGCAGCTTAGATCGGACAGGAGCCGACTTC | CASSLDRTGADF
TRBJ2-1 | - | TRBV6-5 | TRBD1 | TGTGCCAGCAGTTACTCAGTGGGACAGGTTTACAATGAGCAGTTCTTC | CASSYSVGQVYNEQFF
TRBJ1-1 | - | TRBV10-3 | TRBD1 | TGTGCCATCAGTGTAGAGGGGGCAGTTCGGGAAGCTTTCTTT | CAISVEGAVREAFF
TRBJ1-3 | few | TRBV21-1 | - | TGTGCCAGCAGCACCAACAGGGAGGGCTCTGGAAACACCATATATTTT | CASSTNREGSGNTIYF
TRBJ1-1 | - | TRBV11-3 | - | TGTGCCAGCAGCTTAGAGCAGGGGCTGGGCACTGAAGCTTTCTTT | CASSLEQGLGTEAFF
TRBJ1-1 | - | TRBV27 | - | TGTGCCAGCAGTTTCGCAGAGAACACTGAAGCTTTCTTT | CASSFAENTEAFF
TRBJ1-2 | few | TRBV7-6 | TRBD1 | TGTGCCAGCAGCTTAGAGACAGGGGGGAATTTCGACTATGGCTACACCTTC | CASSLETGGNFDYGYTF
TRBJ2-7 | - | TRBV27 | TRBD1 | TGTGCCAGCGGACCCGGGACAGGGGGCATCTCAATGACCTACGAGCAGTACTTC | CASGPGTGGISMTYEQYF
TRBJ1-1 | - | TRBV30 | - | TGTGCCTGGAGAGAGTCCCCAGGGGACACTGAAGCTTTCTTT | CAWRESPGDTEAFF
TRBJ2-2 | - | TRBV5-6 | TRBD1 | TGTGCCAGCAGCCGACAGGGCCGGGACACCGGGGAGCTGTTTTTT | CASSRQGRDTGELFF
TRBJ1-2 | once | TRBV11-3 | - | TGTGCCAGCAGCTCTTCTAACTATGGCTACACCTTC | CASSSSNYGYTF
TRBJ1-5 | few | TRBV28 | - | TGTGCCAGCAGTGTTAAACAGGGCGGGGGTCAGCCCCAGCATTTT | CASSVKQGGGQPQHF